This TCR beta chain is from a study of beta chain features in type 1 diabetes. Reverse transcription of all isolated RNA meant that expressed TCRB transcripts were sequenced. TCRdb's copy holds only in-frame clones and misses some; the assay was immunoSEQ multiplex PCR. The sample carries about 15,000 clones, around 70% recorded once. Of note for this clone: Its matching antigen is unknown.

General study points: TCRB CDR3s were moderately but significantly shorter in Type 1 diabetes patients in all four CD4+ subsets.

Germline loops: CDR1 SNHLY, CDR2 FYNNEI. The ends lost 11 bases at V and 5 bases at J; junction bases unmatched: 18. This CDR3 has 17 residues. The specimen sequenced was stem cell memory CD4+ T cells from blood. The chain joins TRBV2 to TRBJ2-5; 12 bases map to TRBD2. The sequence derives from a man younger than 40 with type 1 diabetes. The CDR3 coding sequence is TGTGCCTGGACTAGCGGGGACGGCAAACGCCCCCAGGAGACCCAGTACTTC. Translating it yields CAWTSGDGKRPQETQYF. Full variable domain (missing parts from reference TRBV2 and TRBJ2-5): EPEVTQTPSHQVTQMGQEVILRCVPISNHLYFYWYRQILGQKVEFLVSFYNNEISEKSEIFDDQFSVERPDGSNFTLKIRSTKLEDSAMYFCAWTSGDGKRPQETQYFGPGTRLLVL.